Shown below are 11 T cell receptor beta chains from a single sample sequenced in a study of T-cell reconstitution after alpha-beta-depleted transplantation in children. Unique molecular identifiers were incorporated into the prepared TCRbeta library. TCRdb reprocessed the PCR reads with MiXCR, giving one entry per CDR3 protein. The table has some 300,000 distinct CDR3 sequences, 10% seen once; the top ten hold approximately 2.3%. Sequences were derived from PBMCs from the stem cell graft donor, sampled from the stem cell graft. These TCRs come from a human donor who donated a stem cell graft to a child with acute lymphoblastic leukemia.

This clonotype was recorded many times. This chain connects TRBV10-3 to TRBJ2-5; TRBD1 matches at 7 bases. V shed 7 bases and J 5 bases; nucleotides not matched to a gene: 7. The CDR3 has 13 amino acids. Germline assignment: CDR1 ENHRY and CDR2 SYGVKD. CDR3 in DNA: TGTGCCATCACCCCGGACAGGATTGAGACCCAGTACTTC. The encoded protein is CAITPDRIETQYF.

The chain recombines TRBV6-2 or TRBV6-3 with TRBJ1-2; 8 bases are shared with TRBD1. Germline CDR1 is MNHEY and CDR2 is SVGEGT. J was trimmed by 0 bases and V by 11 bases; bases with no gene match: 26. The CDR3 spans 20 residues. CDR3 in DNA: TGTGCCGGTTTGGCGATCGACAGGGGTCCCCGCCGCCTGACTAACTATGGCTACACCTTC. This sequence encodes CAGLAIDRGPRRLTNYGYTF.

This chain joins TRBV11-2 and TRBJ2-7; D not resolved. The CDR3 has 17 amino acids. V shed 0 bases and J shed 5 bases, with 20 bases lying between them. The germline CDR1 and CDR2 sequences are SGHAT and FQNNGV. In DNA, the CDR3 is TGTGCCAGCAGCTTAGATCCCAGAACGGAGTTGGGTAACGAGCAGTACTTC. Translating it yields CASSLDPRTELGNEQYF.

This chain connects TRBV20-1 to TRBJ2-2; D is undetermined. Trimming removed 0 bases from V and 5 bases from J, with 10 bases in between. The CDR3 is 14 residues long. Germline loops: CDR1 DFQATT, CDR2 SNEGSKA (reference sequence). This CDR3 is CSARDPGGTGELFF. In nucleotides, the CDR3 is TGCAGTGCTAGAGATCCTGGTGGGACCGGGGAGCTGTTTTTT.

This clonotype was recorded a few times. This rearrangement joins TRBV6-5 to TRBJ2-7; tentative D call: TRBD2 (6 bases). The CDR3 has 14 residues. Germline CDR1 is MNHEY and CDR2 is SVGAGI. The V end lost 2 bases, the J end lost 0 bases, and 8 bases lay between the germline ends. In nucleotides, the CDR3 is TGTGCCAGCAGTTACGGGGGGACCTCCTACGAGCAGTACTTC. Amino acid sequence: CASSYGGTSYEQYF.

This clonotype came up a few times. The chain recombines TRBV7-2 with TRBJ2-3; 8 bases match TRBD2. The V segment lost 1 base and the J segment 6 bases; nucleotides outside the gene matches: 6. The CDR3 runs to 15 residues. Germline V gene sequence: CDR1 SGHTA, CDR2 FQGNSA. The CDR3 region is CASSLVGRAGDTQYF. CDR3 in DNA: TGTGCCAGCAGCTTAGTCGGGAGGGCAGGTGATACGCAGTATTTT.

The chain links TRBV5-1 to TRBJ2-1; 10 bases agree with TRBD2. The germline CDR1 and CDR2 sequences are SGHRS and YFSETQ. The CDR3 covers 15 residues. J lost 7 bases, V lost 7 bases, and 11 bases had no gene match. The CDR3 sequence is CASGMIAGGRNEQFF. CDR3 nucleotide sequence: TGCGCCAGCGGCATGATAGCGGGGGGTAGGAATGAGCAGTTCTTC.

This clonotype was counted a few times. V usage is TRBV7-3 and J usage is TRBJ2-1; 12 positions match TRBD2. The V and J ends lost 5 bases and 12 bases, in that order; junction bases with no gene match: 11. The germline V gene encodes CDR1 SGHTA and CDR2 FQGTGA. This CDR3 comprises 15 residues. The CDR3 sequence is CASSPETSGRSGQFF. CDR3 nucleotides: TGTGCCAGCAGCCCAGAGACTAGCGGGAGATCGGGGCAGTTCTTC.

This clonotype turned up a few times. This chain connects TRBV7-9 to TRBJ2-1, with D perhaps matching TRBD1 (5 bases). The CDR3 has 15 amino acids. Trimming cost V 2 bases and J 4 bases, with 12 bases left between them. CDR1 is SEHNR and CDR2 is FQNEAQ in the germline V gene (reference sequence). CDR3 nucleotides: TGTGCCAGCAGCTTACAAGGGGCGTCTTACAATGAGCAGTTCTTC. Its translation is CASSLQGASYNEQFF.

This CDR3 reads CASSSLVNEQFF. As DNA, the CDR3 is TGTGCCAGCAGTTCCTTGGTTAATGAGCAGTTCTTC. The chain links TRBV12-3 or TRBV12-4 to TRBJ2-1; D not certain. CDR3 length: 12 residues. V gave up 4 bases and J gave up 7 bases, with 8 bases separating them.

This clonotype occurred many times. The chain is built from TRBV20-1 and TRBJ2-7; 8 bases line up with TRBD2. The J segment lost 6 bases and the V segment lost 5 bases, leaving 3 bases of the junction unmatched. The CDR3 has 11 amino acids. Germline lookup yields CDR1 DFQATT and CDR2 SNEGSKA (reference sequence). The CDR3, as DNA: TGCAGTGCTGGACTAGCACGCGAGCAGTACTTC. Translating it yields CSAGLAREQYF.